These T cell receptor beta chains were read from a single sample in a study of blood T cell repertoires in COVID-19. The method was immunoSEQ multiplex PCR; TCRdb's version includes in-frame clones alone and lacks a portion of them. The table has 300,000 to 450,000 clones, around 90% seen once; the top ten hold 3% to 4.5%. Sequenced input: peripheral blood. These TCRs come from a woman aged 60-75 years with COVID-19, enrolled during active disease. CDR3s include the opening cysteine and the closing phenylalanine or tryptophan. Fields, in order: CDR3 DNA, CDR3 protein, clone size, CDR3 length, J gene, D gene, V gene. The D gene is left open where the match is weak. For some rows the clone size is stated as once, few or many, or as a class when expanded; others skip it.

TGCGCCAGCTCCCCGGGACAGGGGGCCACCGGGGAGCTGTTTTTT CASSPGQGATGELFF NA 15 TRBJ2-2 TRBD1 TRBV5-1
TGTGCCAGCAGCTTTACAGGGTCGACACCCCTCCACTTT CASSFTGSTPLHF NA 13 TRBJ1-6 NA TRBV7-8
TGCGCCAGCAGCGGGGAACTCACAGGGGAATGGACAGATACGCAGTATTTT CASSGELTGEWTDTQYF NA 17 TRBJ2-3 TRBD1 TRBV5-1
TGCAGCGCTGGAGAGAGGGTGGACTATGGCTACACCTTC CSAGERVDYGYTF NA 13 TRBJ1-2 NA TRBV29-1
TGTGCCAGCAGCTTCCGTAGGGGGCGTCAAACTGAAGCTTTCTTT CASSFRRGRQTEAFF NA 15 TRBJ1-1 TRBD1 TRBV7-2
TGTGCCAGCAGCCCCATTTCTGGAAACACCATATATTTT CASSPISGNTIYF NA 13 TRBJ1-3 NA TRBV12-3/TRBV12-4
TGTGCCAGCAGCTCGGGACAGGCCTACTCTGGAAACACCATATATTTT CASSSGQAYSGNTIYF NA 16 TRBJ1-3 TRBD1 TRBV5-6
TGCAGCGTTGTAGAGACAGGGGGTAGACGAGCTTTCTTT CSVVETGGRRAFF few 13 TRBJ1-1 TRBD1 TRBV29-1
TGTGCCAGCAGCTTTAGCGGGGGGCCCTACGAGCAGTACTTC CASSFSGGPYEQYF NA 14 TRBJ2-7 TRBD2 TRBV7-2
TGCAGCGTTGAAGAGGGGACAGGTTTATTTGGCTACACCTTC CSVEEGTGLFGYTF NA 14 TRBJ1-2 TRBD1 TRBV29-1
TGTGCCAGCAGCTTAGCAGAGACAAGCTACGAGCAGTACTTC CASSLAETSYEQYF NA 14 TRBJ2-7 NA TRBV7-8
TGTGCCAGCAGCTCCGGACTTCTAGCGGGGGTTCAAGAGACCCAGTACTTC CASSSGLLAGVQETQYF NA 17 TRBJ2-5 TRBD2 TRBV3-1/TRBV3-2
TGTGCCAGCAGCTTAGACAGGGTGAGGACTGAAGCTTTCTTT CASSLDRVRTEAFF NA 14 TRBJ1-1 NA TRBV7-9
TGTGCCAGCAGCTTAGAGGCGGCCTCCTACGAGCAGTACTTC CASSLEAASYEQYF NA 14 TRBJ2-7 NA TRBV7-6
TGTGCCACCAGTGGCTACCTAGCGGACCGCACAGATACGCAGTATTTT CATSGYLADRTDTQYF NA 16 TRBJ2-3 TRBD2 TRBV24-1
TGTGCCAGTAGTATTCGTTGGGACAGGGGTAGTGGCTACACCTTC CASSIRWDRGSGYTF NA 15 TRBJ1-2 TRBD1 TRBV19
TGTGCCAGCAGTTCCTACTATGGCTACACCTTC CASSSYYGYTF NA 11 TRBJ1-2 NA TRBV12-3/TRBV12-4
TGCGCCAGCAGCTTGTTGACGGGGGGGCCCCTTCACTATGGCTACACCTTC CASSLLTGGPLHYGYTF NA 17 TRBJ1-2 NA TRBV5-1
TGCAGTGCTAGTTTCGGGGAAGCTTTCTTT CSASFGEAFF NA 10 TRBJ1-1 NA TRBV20-1
TGTGCCAGTAGTATGCGAGCTCGGTATGGCTACACCTTC CASSMRARYGYTF NA 13 TRBJ1-2 NA TRBV19
TGTGCCAGCAGACCAACAGGGGTAATTGAAGCTTTCTTT CASRPTGVIEAFF NA 13 TRBJ1-1 TRBD1 TRBV4-2
TGCGCCAGCAGCCTGGGACAGGATCAGCCCCAGCATTTT CASSLGQDQPQHF NA 13 TRBJ1-5 TRBD1 TRBV5-1
TGTGCCAGCAACTGGGGGGTGGAAGGCTACACCTTC CASNWGVEGYTF NA 12 TRBJ1-2 NA TRBV7-9
TGTGCCAGCAGGGACAGGGATGTAAGCAATCAGCCCCAGCATTTT CASRDRDVSNQPQHF NA 15 TRBJ1-5 TRBD1 TRBV2
TGTGCCAGCACCCCCCGGAGGACCGGGGAGCTGTTTTTT CASTPRRTGELFF NA 13 TRBJ2-2 NA TRBV6-5
TGCGCCAGCAGCGCCACCACAGGGGCTCGTTACGATGAGCAGTTCTTC CASSATTGARYDEQFF NA 16 TRBJ2-1 TRBD1 TRBV5-1
TGCGCCAGCAGCTTAGGCGACTTGGCCTACGAGCAGTACTTC CASSLGDLAYEQYF once 14 TRBJ2-7 NA TRBV5-1
TGTGCCAGCAGCGGGTGGGGACAGGGTAATGAAAAACTGTTTTTT CASSGWGQGNEKLFF NA 15 TRBJ1-4 TRBD1 TRBV6-5
TGTGCCAGCAGCCAGCCACAGGGGGCGAGTTTCACCTTC CASSQPQGASFTF NA 13 TRBJ1-2 TRBD1 TRBV3-1/TRBV3-2
TGTGCCAGTAGTATTTCGGACATCGCTAACTATGGCTACACCTTC CASSISDIANYGYTF NA 15 TRBJ1-2 NA TRBV19
TGCGCCAGCAGCTTTGGAGCTAATGAAAAACTGTTTTTT CASSFGANEKLFF NA 13 TRBJ1-4 NA TRBV5-1
TGCGCCAGCTTGGCAGGGGGCGCGAGCACTGAAGCTTTCTTT CASLAGGASTEAFF NA 14 TRBJ1-1 TRBD1 TRBV10-2
TGTGCCACCAGCAAGAGATTCCAGGGGCTGACAGATACGCAGTATTTT CATSKRFQGLTDTQYF NA 16 TRBJ2-3 NA TRBV15
TGTGCCAGCAGTTACAGAGCCTCGGTCGGAGCTGGCTACACCTTC CASSYRASVGAGYTF NA 15 TRBJ1-2 NA TRBV6-2/TRBV6-3
TGTGCCAGCAGTGTAGCACTAGCCACGAGCAATGAGCAGTTCTTC CASSVALATSNEQFF NA 15 TRBJ2-1 NA TRBV2
TGTGCCAGCAGTTTGGTGCGGGGGGTCCTGGGGGAGCAGTTCTTC CASSLVRGVLGEQFF NA 15 TRBJ2-1 TRBD2 TRBV27
TGTGCCATCAGGGGACAGGGGAGGGCCTACAATGAGCAGTTCTTC CAIRGQGRAYNEQFF NA 15 TRBJ2-1 TRBD1 TRBV10-3
TGTGCCAGCAGCCAATGGCGGGGGGGCTTGGCCCAGTACTTC CASSQWRGGLAQYF NA 14 TRBJ2-5 TRBD2 TRBV3-1/TRBV3-2
TGTGCCAGCAGTCCCCTCGACAGGGTCGGGCATGGCTACACCTTC CASSPLDRVGHGYTF NA 15 TRBJ1-2 TRBD1 TRBV27
TGTGCCAGCTCACCACCTATTAATCGGGGAATCTGGACTGAAGCTTTCTTT CASSPPINRGIWTEAFF NA 17 TRBJ1-1 NA TRBV18
TGTGCCAGCAGCTTAGGGCTGGGGACAGGGGCCAACGAGCAGTACTTC CASSLGLGTGANEQYF NA 16 TRBJ2-7 TRBD1 TRBV7-6
TGCGCCAGCAGCCAAAGGACGTTGAGGGGCACAGATACGCAGTATTTT CASSQRTLRGTDTQYF NA 16 TRBJ2-3 NA TRBV4-1
TGTGCCAGTCATCCCGCCGGGACAGGGGTGTACGAGCAGTACTTC CASHPAGTGVYEQYF NA 15 TRBJ2-7 TRBD1 TRBV27
TGTGCCATCAGGGGAGACAGGGGGAGAACTGAAGCTTTCTTT CAIRGDRGRTEAFF once 14 TRBJ1-1 TRBD1 TRBV10-3
TGTGCCACCAGTGATTTTGAGGGGGTTGCTTTCTTT CATSDFEGVAFF few 12 TRBJ1-1 NA TRBV24-1
TGTGCCAGCAGCCAAGATCAGGCCAGGGGGCTGTTGGATACGCAGTATTTT CASSQDQARGLLDTQYF NA 17 TRBJ2-3 TRBD1 TRBV4-2
TGTGCCAGCAGCTTAGTCCAACAGGCTGAAGCTTTCTTT CASSLVQQAEAFF NA 13 TRBJ1-1 NA TRBV7-9
TGTGCCAGCACTGAGGTTTCCTCGTTGGGCCAGCCCCAGCATTTT CASTEVSSLGQPQHF NA 15 TRBJ1-5 NA TRBV2
TGTGCCAGTAGTGTCGCTACCCTCCCCTCCTACGAGCAGTACTTC CASSVATLPSYEQYF NA 15 TRBJ2-7 NA TRBV19
TGTGCCAGCAGCCAAGATACGACAGTACGCGGCTACACCTTC CASSQDTTVRGYTF NA 14 TRBJ1-2 NA TRBV3-1/TRBV3-2
TGCGCCAGCAGGAAACTGCGAGCTTCGAACACCGGGGAGCTGTTTTTT CASRKLRASNTGELFF NA 16 TRBJ2-2 NA TRBV5-1
TGTGCCAGCAGTTTCTTTGACAGGGTGCGTGAGCAGTTCTTC CASSFFDRVREQFF NA 14 TRBJ2-1 TRBD1 TRBV28
TGCGCCAGCAGCTTGGCAGGCACGCGCTCCTACAATGAGCAGTTCTTC CASSLAGTRSYNEQFF NA 16 TRBJ2-1 NA TRBV5-1
TGTGCCAGCAGCAAAGTAAGCTGGACAGGTTCAACGGAGACCCAGTACTTC CASSKVSWTGSTETQYF NA 17 TRBJ2-5 NA TRBV21-1